This T cell receptor (beta chain) was captured by sequencing in a study of control samples from healthy donors and cancer patients. From germline, CDR1 is SGDLS and CDR2 YYNGEE. This CDR3 contains 15 residues. V shed 3 bases and J shed 6 bases, with 16 bases lying between them. This clone was observed a few times. TCRdb's table, derived via immunoSEQ multiplex PCR, lists solely in-frame clones and lacks some. The data contain fewer than 200,000 clones, under 96% of them singletons. The sequencing sample was made of blood. The chain combines TRBV9 with TRBJ1-5, with a weak D call TRBD1 (6 bases). The source of this sequence is a woman younger than 45 in good health. The CDR3 DNA follows: TGTGCCAGCAGCGCAGGCCCGGACAGCGGTCAGCCCCAGCATTTT. It encodes CASSAGPDSGQPQHF.